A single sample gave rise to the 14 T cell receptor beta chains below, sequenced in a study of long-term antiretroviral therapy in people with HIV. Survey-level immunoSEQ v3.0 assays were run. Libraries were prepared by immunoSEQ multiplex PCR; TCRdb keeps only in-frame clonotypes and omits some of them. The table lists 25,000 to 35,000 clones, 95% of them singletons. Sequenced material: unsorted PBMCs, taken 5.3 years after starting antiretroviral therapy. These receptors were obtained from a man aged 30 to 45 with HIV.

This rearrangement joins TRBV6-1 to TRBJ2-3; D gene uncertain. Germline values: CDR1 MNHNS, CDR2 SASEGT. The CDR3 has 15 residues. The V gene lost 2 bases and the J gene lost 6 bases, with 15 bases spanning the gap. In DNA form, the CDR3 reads TGTGCCAGCAGTGAACCGGCTCTCGGTGCGGATACGCAGTATTTT. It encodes CASSEPALGADTQYF.

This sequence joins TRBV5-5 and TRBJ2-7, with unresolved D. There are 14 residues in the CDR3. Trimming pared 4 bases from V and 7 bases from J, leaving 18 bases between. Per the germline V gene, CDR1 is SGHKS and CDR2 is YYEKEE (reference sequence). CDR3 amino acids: CASSPVVGYVEQYF. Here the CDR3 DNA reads TGTGCCAGCAGCCCGGTCGTTGGGTACGTAGAGCAGTACTTC.

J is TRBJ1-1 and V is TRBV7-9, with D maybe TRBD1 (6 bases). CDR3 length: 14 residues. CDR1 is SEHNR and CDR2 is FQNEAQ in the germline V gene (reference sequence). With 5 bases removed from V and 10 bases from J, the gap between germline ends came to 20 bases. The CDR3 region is CASSLSSGAAGAFF. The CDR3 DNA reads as TGTGCCAGCAGCCTATCATCAGGGGCCGCCGGAGCTTTCTTT.

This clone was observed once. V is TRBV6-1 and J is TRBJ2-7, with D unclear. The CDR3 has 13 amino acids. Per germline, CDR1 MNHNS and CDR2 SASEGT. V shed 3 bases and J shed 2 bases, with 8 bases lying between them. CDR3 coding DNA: TGTGCCAGCAGTGATCGACTGACCTACGAGCAGTACTTC. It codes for CASSDRLTYEQYF.

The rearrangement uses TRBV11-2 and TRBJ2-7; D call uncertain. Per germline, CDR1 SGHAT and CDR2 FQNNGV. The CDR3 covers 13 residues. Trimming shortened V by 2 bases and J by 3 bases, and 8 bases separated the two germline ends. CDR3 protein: CASSLWPGYEQYF. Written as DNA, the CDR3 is TGTGCCAGCAGCTTATGGCCGGGCTACGAGCAGTACTTC.

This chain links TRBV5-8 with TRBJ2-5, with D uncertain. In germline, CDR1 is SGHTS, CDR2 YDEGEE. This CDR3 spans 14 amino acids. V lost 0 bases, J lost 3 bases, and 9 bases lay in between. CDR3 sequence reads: CASSLAAQKETQYF. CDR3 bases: TGTGCCAGCAGCTTGGCGGCGCAGAAAGAGACCCAGTACTTC. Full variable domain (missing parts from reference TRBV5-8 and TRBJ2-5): EAGVTQSPTHLIKTRGQQATLRCSPISGHTSVYWYQQALGLGLQFLLWYDEGEERNRGNFPPRFSGRQFPNYSSELNVNALELEDSALYLCASSLAAQKETQYFGPGTRLLVL.

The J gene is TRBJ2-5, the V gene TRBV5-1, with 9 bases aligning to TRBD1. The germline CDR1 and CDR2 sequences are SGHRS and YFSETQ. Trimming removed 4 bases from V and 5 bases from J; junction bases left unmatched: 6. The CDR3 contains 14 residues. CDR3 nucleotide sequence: TGCGCCAGCAGCAGCAACAGGGGGCGGGAGACCCAGTACTTC. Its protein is CASSSNRGRETQYF. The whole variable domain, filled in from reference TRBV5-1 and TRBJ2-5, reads KAGVTQTPRYLIKTRGQQVTLSCSPISGHRSVSWYQQTPGQGLQFLFEYFSETQRNKGNFPGRFSGRQFSNSRSEMNVSTLELGDSALYLCASSSNRGRETQYFGPGTRLLVL.

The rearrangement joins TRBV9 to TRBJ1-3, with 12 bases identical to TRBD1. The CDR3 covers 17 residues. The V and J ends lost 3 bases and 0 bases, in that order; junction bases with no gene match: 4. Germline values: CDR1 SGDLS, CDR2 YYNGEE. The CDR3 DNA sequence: TGTGCCAGCAGCGACCGGGACAGGGGGCTCTCTGGAAACACCATATATTTT. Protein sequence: CASSDRDRGLSGNTIYF.

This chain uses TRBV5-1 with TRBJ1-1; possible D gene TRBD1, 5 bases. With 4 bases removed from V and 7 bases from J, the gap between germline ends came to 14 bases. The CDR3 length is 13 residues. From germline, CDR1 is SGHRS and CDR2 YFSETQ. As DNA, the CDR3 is TGCGCCAGCAGCCCTCGGGGCCGCGGTGAAGCTTTCTTT. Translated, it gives CASSPRGRGEAFF.

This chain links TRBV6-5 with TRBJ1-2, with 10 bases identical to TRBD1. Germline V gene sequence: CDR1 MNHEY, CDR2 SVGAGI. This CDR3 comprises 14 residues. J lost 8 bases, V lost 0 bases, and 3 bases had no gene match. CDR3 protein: CASSYSDRGLGYTF. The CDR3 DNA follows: TGTGCCAGCAGTTACTCGGACAGGGGGTTGGGCTACACCTTC.

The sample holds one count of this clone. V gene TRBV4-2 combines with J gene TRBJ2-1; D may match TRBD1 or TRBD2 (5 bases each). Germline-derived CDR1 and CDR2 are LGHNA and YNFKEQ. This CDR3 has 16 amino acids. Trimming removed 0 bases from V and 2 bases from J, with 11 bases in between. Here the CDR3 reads CASSQEGTVAYNEQFF. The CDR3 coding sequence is TGTGCCAGCAGCCAAGAAGGGACGGTGGCCTACAATGAGCAGTTCTTC.

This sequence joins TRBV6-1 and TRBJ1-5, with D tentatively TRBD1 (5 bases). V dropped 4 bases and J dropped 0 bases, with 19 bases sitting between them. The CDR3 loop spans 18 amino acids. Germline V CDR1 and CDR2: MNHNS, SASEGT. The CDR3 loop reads CASSARLRDLLSNQPQHF. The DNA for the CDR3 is TGTGCCAGCAGTGCCCGTCTCAGGGACCTTCTTAGCAATCAGCCCCAGCATTTT.

The CDR3 protein is CAISPGTGGENTIYF. CDR3 nucleotides: TGTGCCATCAGTCCCGGGACAGGGGGAGAAAACACCATATATTTT. The V call is TRBV10-3, the J call TRBJ1-3; 11 bases line up with TRBD1. V lost 5 bases and J lost 6; bases outside the gene matches: 6. This CDR3 comprises 15 residues. The germline CDR1 and CDR2 sequences are ENHRY and SYGVKD.

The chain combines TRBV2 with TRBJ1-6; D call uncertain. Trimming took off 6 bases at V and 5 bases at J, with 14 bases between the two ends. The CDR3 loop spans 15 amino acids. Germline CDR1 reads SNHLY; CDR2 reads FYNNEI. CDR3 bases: TGTGCCAGCAGCCTCAGGCTTCAGAATAATTCACCCCTCCACTTT. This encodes CASSLRLQNNSPLHF.